Listed below are T cell receptor beta chains from one sample, sequenced in a study of graft-versus-host responses after intestinal transplantation. No antigen is known for these receptors. Assay: immunoSEQ multiplex PCR; the TCRdb copy retains only in-frame clones and omits some. The sample lists approximately 99,000 clones, roughly 90% occurring once. The starting material was unstimulated CD8+ T cells sorted from spleen or lymph node cells, obtained before transplant. These receptors were collected from a human donor who was the organ donor for an intestinal transplant. Each CDR3 is given with its conserved first and last residue. D genes are given only for firm matches. Clone size is not always given. Where it is, it says once, few, many or a class for expanded clones.

V: TRBV10-3
size: -
J: TRBJ1-1
D: TRBD1
DNA: TGTGCCATCAGCCAACAGGGGTGGGAGACTGAAGCTTTCTTT
CDR3: CAISQQGWETEAFF

V: TRBV28
size: -
J: TRBJ2-7
D: -
DNA: TGTGCCAGCAGTTACCGGACAGCGAGCTCCTACGAGCAGTACTTC
CDR3: CASSYRTASSYEQYF

V: TRBV6-1
size: -
J: TRBJ2-7
D: -
DNA: TGTGCCAGCAGCCGGACAGATTCCTACGAGCAGTACTTC
CDR3: CASSRTDSYEQYF

V: TRBV10-3
size: few
J: TRBJ2-7
D: TRBD2
DNA: TGTGCCATCAGTGAGTCCGGGACTAGCGGCGAGCAGTACTTC
CDR3: CAISESGTSGEQYF

V: TRBV7-2
size: -
J: TRBJ2-5
D: -
DNA: TGTGCCAGCAGCTTCTCCCAAGAGACCCAGTACTTC
CDR3: CASSFSQETQYF

V: TRBV28
size: -
J: TRBJ2-5
D: TRBD1
DNA: TGTGCCAGCAGTTTATTAGGTTCCCCTACAGGGGCCCAGTACTTC
CDR3: CASSLLGSPTGAQYF

V: TRBV28
size: -
J: TRBJ2-7
D: TRBD1
DNA: TGTGCCAGCAGTTACAGGGGTCCCAGCTCCTACGAGCAGTACTTC
CDR3: CASSYRGPSSYEQYF

V: TRBV5-8
size: -
J: TRBJ1-2
D: -
DNA: TGTGCCAGCAGCTTTGTGTGGCCTGGTCCCTACTATGGCTACACCTTC
CDR3: CASSFVWPGPYYGYTF

V: TRBV9
size: once
J: TRBJ2-3
D: TRBD2
DNA: TGTGCCAGCAGCGTAGGAGCGGGGGGGGGCACAGATACGCAGTATTTT
CDR3: CASSVGAGGGTDTQYF

V: TRBV6-5
size: -
J: TRBJ1-3
D: TRBD1
DNA: TGTGCCAGCAGTTCCGGACAGGGGGCCTACACCATATATTTT
CDR3: CASSSGQGAYTIYF

V: TRBV13
size: -
J: TRBJ2-6
D: -
DNA: TGTGCCAGCAGCTTGGAGGCTGGGGCCAACGTCCTGACTTTC
CDR3: CASSLEAGANVLTF

V: TRBV5-1
size: once
J: TRBJ2-2
D: -
DNA: TGCGCCAGCAGCTTGGTCTCGCTATTCACCGGGGAGCTGTTTTTT
CDR3: CASSLVSLFTGELFF

V: TRBV14
size: -
J: TRBJ2-5
D: TRBD2
DNA: TGTGCCAGCAGCCTAGCGGGAGTGGGCGTCAGGACCCAGTACTTC
CDR3: CASSLAGVGVRTQYF

V: TRBV28
size: -
J: TRBJ2-2
D: -
DNA: TGTGCCAGCAGGGAGGGGACGCCTAACACCGGGGAGCTGTTTTTT
CDR3: CASREGTPNTGELFF

V: TRBV6-5
size: -
J: TRBJ2-7
D: -
DNA: TGTGCCAGCAGTTACTCTCAGGGGTACGAGCAGTACTTC
CDR3: CASSYSQGYEQYF

V: TRBV5-1
size: few
J: TRBJ2-7
D: -
DNA: TGCGCCAGCAGCCCGGCAGGCACTGCCCACGAGCAGTACTTC
CDR3: CASSPAGTAHEQYF

V: TRBV12-5
size: -
J: TRBJ2-6
D: -
DNA: TGTGCTAGTTATAAACCGACTATGGCAGGGGAAAGCTCTGGGGCCAACGTCCTGACTTTC
CDR3: CASYKPTMAGESSGANVLTF

V: TRBV7-9
size: -
J: TRBJ2-1
D: TRBD2
DNA: TGTGCCAGCAGCTTATCTCTAGCGGGAGAGGGGTTCTTC
CDR3: CASSLSLAGEGFF